This TCR beta chain was recorded in a study of cytomegalovirus exposure and HLA in healthy donors. Germline CDR1 and CDR2: LNHDA and SQIVND (reference sequence). V was cut by 3 bases and J by 2 bases, with 8 bases left in between. CDR3 length equals 15 residues. The PCR made use of 60 Vbeta and 13 Jbeta primers. Profiled with immunoSEQ multiplex PCR; TCRdb holds only in-frame clones, not every one. Here the sample spans approximately 280,000 clones, about 90% being singletons. The TCR originated in a woman between 18 and 29 years old in good health and CMV-seronegative. The chain links TRBV19 to TRBJ1-6; no clear D gene. Sequenced material: PBMCs. The CDR3 reads CASSISMPYNSPLHF. The CDR3 nucleotides read TGTGCCAGTAGTATCAGTATGCCCTATAATTCACCCCTCCACTTT.